The rows below give T cell receptor beta chains drawn from one sample of a study of blood T cell repertoires in COVID-19. Repertoires were generated with immunoSEQ multiplex PCR, while TCRdb's copy carries only in-frame clones and drops some. Counted here are 380,000 or so clones, around 92% occurring once; the ten biggest clones make up around 1.2%. The source material was peripheral blood. Source of these receptors: a man aged 35 to 55 with acute or convalescent COVID-19. The CDR3 runs from the conserved cysteine through the conserved F or W. The order of the fields is CDR3 protein, CDR3 DNA, V gene, D gene, clone size, J gene. A D gene is named only where the DNA matches it firmly. Rows may omit the clone size; those that give it use once, few, many or a size class.

CDR3aa: CASNGEGYTF; CDR3nt: TGTGCCAGTAACGGGGAGGGCTACACCTTC; v_gene: TRBV19; d_gene: NA; abundance: NA; j_gene: TRBJ1-2
CDR3aa: CAMGTGLGTEAFF; CDR3nt: TGTGCCATGGGAACAGGCCTCGGCACTGAAGCTTTCTTT; v_gene: TRBV10-3; d_gene: NA; abundance: NA; j_gene: TRBJ1-1
CDR3aa: CASSPSTGASYGYTF; CDR3nt: TGTGCCAGCTCACCGTCAACAGGGGCCAGCTATGGCTACACCTTC; v_gene: TRBV18; d_gene: TRBD1; abundance: NA; j_gene: TRBJ1-2
CDR3aa: CASSSKTGHEKLFF; CDR3nt: TGTGCCAGCAGTTCTAAGACAGGGCATGAAAAACTGTTTTTT; v_gene: TRBV6-6; d_gene: TRBD1; abundance: NA; j_gene: TRBJ1-4
CDR3aa: CSARGSPLQYF; CDR3nt: TGCAGTGCTAGAGGTTCCCCCTTGCAGTATTTT; v_gene: TRBV20-1; d_gene: NA; abundance: NA; j_gene: TRBJ2-3
CDR3aa: CASSELGQGPGYTF; CDR3nt: TGTGCCAGCAGTGAACTTGGACAGGGACCTGGCTACACCTTC; v_gene: TRBV6-1; d_gene: TRBD1; abundance: NA; j_gene: TRBJ1-2
CDR3aa: CASSDRQGKSSYEQYF; CDR3nt: TGTGCCAGCAGTGACCGGCAGGGAAAGAGTTCCTACGAGCAGTACTTC; v_gene: TRBV2; d_gene: NA; abundance: NA; j_gene: TRBJ2-7
CDR3aa: CAWSVKGANGNTIYF; CDR3nt: TGTGCCTGGAGTGTAAAGGGGGCAAATGGAAACACCATATATTTT; v_gene: TRBV30; d_gene: TRBD1; abundance: NA; j_gene: TRBJ1-3
CDR3aa: CASSRGTGGAWETQYF; CDR3nt: TGTGCTAGCAGCAGGGGGACAGGGGGCGCGTGGGAGACCCAGTACTTC; v_gene: TRBV7-7; d_gene: TRBD1; abundance: NA; j_gene: TRBJ2-5
CDR3aa: CASSQESQDRVEYSNQPQHF; CDR3nt: TGTGCCAGCAGCCAAGAAAGCCAGGACAGGGTGGAATATAGCAATCAGCCCCAGCATTTT; v_gene: TRBV3-1/TRBV3-2; d_gene: TRBD1; abundance: NA; j_gene: TRBJ1-5
CDR3aa: CASSQDSFSSGSRLDTQYF; CDR3nt: TGTGCCAGCAGCCAAGATAGTTTCTCTAGCGGGAGTAGATTGGATACGCAGTATTTT; v_gene: TRBV3-1/TRBV3-2; d_gene: TRBD2; abundance: NA; j_gene: TRBJ2-3
CDR3aa: CANRWEGRWDQPQHF; CDR3nt: TGTGCCAACAGGTGGGAGGGGCGGTGGGATCAGCCCCAGCATTTT; v_gene: TRBV27; d_gene: NA; abundance: NA; j_gene: TRBJ1-5
CDR3aa: CASSPGLAGGEQFF; CDR3nt: TGTGCCAGCAGCCCGGGACTAGCGGGCGGTGAGCAGTTCTTC; v_gene: TRBV11-2; d_gene: TRBD2; abundance: NA; j_gene: TRBJ2-1
CDR3aa: CASSQVAWRNEKLFF; CDR3nt: TGCGCCAGCAGCCAAGTGGCATGGCGGAATGAAAAACTGTTTTTT; v_gene: TRBV4-3; d_gene: NA; abundance: NA; j_gene: TRBJ1-4
CDR3aa: CASSSGFFGYTF; CDR3nt: TGTGCCAGCAGTTCAGGGTTCTTTGGCTACACCTTC; v_gene: TRBV28; d_gene: NA; abundance: NA; j_gene: TRBJ1-2
CDR3aa: CASSFETPLGLFNNEQFF; CDR3nt: TGTGCCAGCAGTTTTGAAACCCCACTAGGTCTCTTTAACAATGAGCAGTTCTTC; v_gene: TRBV27; d_gene: NA; abundance: once; j_gene: TRBJ2-1
CDR3aa: CASSLFLGGNQPQHF; CDR3nt: TGTGCCAGCAGTTTGTTTTTAGGGGGCAATCAGCCCCAGCATTTT; v_gene: TRBV28; d_gene: NA; abundance: NA; j_gene: TRBJ1-5
CDR3aa: CASSPGAGGNTDTQYF; CDR3nt: TGTGCCAGCAGCCCGGGAGCGGGGGGGAATACAGATACGCAGTATTTT; v_gene: TRBV7-8; d_gene: TRBD2; abundance: NA; j_gene: TRBJ2-3